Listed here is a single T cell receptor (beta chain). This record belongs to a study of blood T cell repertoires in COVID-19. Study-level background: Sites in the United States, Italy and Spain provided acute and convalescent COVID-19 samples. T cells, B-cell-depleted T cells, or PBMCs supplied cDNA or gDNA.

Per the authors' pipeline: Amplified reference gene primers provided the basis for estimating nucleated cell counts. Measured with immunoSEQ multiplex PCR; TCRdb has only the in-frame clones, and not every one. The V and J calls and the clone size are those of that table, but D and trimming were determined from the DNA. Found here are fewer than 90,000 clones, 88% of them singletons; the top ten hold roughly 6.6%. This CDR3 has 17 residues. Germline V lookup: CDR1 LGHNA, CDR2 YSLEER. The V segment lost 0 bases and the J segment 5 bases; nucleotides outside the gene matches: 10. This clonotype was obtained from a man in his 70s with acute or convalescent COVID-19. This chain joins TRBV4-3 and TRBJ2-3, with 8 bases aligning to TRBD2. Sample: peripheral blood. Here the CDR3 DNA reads TGCGCCAGCAGCCAAGATAATAGCGGACTAGCAGGAGATACGCAGTATTTT. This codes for CASSQDNSGLAGDTQYF.